These 23 T cell receptor beta chains share one sample of origin, sequenced in a study of CD8 T cells in acute hepatitis C reinfection. Some clones are missing from TCRdb's copy, which holds only in-frame ones; the method was immunoSEQ multiplex PCR. The sample has approximately 40,000 clones; 80% to 90% are singletons. The time point was: naive CD8 control sorted from an acute-time-point sample. The specimen sequenced was naive CD8+ T cells from PBMCs. These receptors originate from a woman aged 18-29 years who spontaneously cleared hepatitis C infection.

The chain combines TRBV7-9 with TRBJ2-4; D is possibly TRBD1 or TRBD2 (5 bases each). Trimming took off 6 bases at V and 15 bases at J, with 18 bases between the two ends. The CDR3 totals 12 residues. The germline V gene encodes CDR1 SEHNR and CDR2 FQNEAQ (reference sequence). For the CDR3, the DNA is TGTGCCAGCAGGCAACCGAGGGGCCCGTCGTACTTC. Its protein product is CASRQPRGPSYF.

This rearrangement joins TRBV27 to TRBJ1-2, with D perhaps matching TRBD1 (6 bases). Germline assignment: CDR1 MNHEY and CDR2 SMNVEV (reference sequence). V dropped 0 bases and J dropped 8 bases, with 13 bases sitting between them. This CDR3 has 14 residues. Here the CDR3 reads CASSLSMSGGGYTF. CDR3 in DNA: TGTGCCAGCAGTTTATCGATGTCGGGGGGCGGCTACACCTTC.

This chain uses TRBV9 with TRBJ2-7; 10 nucleotides align to TRBD1. Germline loops: CDR1 SGDLS, CDR2 YYNGEE. With V trimmed by 0 bases and J by 2 bases, 5 bases remained unmatched. The CDR3 totals 16 residues. CDR3 sequence reads: CASSVGGGTGAYEQYF. In DNA form, the CDR3 reads TGTGCCAGCAGCGTAGGGGGCGGGACAGGGGCCTACGAGCAGTACTTC.

V gene TRBV10-3 combines with J gene TRBJ2-3; maybe TRBD2 (5 bases). Between the trimmed V and J ends, which lost 3 bases and 4 bases, there was a span of 14 bases. This CDR3 is 15 amino acids long. Germline CDR1 ENHRY, CDR2 SYGVKD. The CDR3 DNA is TGTGCCATCAGTGATACGTCCATGGAGGCAGATACGCAGTATTTT. The encoded protein is CAISDTSMEADTQYF.

The chain combines TRBV13 with TRBJ1-2; the match to TRBD1 covers 9 bases. The V gene's germline CDR1 is PRHDT and CDR2 FYEKMQ (reference sequence). The CDR3 loop spans 14 amino acids. J lost 6 bases, V lost 5 bases, and 7 bases had no gene match. The DNA for the CDR3 is TGTGCCAGCAGCACCCGGGGACAGGGAGATGGCTACACCTTC. Translation gives CASSTRGQGDGYTF. The entire variable domain, with the rest obtained from reference TRBV13 and TRBJ1-2, is as follows: AAGVIQSPRHLIKEKRETATLKCYPIPRHDTVYWYQQGPGQDPQFLISFYEKMQSDKGSIPDRFSAQQFSDYHSELNMSSLELGDSALYFCASSTRGQGDGYTFGSGTRLTVV.

This clone was picked up one time. The rearrangement joins TRBV23-1 to TRBJ2-1; 9 bases match TRBD1. TRBV23-1 is an ORF, and what it does is uncertain. This CDR3 spans 14 amino acids. The CDR3 spells CAAAGDREDNEQFF. In DNA form, the CDR3 reads TGCGCTGCAGCAGGGGACAGGGAAGACAATGAGCAGTTCTTC.

The CDR3 protein is CASSSWGGIQPQHF. The CDR3 bases are TGTGCCAGCAGTTCCTGGGGGGGCATCCAGCCCCAGCATTTT. The rearrangement uses TRBV6-5 and TRBJ1-5; D is perhaps TRBD1 (6 bases). This CDR3 has 14 residues. Trimming removed 4 bases at V and 7 bases at J, with 14 bases between. Germline V gives CDR1 MNHEY, CDR2 SVGAGI.

The chain has TRBV6-1 and TRBJ2-7; 10 nucleotides line up with TRBD2. V dropped 4 bases and J dropped 3; count of bases not matched to a gene: 6. Germline V gene lookup returns CDR1 MNHNS and CDR2 SASEGT. This CDR3 is 15 amino acids long. CDR3 coding DNA: TGTGCCAGCAGTGTCCTAGCGGGAGCGTTCTACGAGCAGTACTTC. This gives the protein CASSVLAGAFYEQYF.

The chain recombines TRBV27 with TRBJ2-2; TRBD2 agrees at 7 bases. V was clipped by 2 bases and J by 7 bases; unmatched bases: 4. Looked up from germline, CDR1 is MNHEY and CDR2 is SMNVEV (reference sequence). The CDR3 sequence is 14 residues long. The CDR3 sequence is CASSLGLGGGELFF. CDR3 sequence (DNA): TGTGCCAGCAGTTTAGGACTAGGAGGCGGGGAGCTGTTTTTT.

The rearrangement links TRBV5-6 to TRBJ1-3; D uncertain. Germline values: CDR1 SGHDT, CDR2 YYEEEE. The CDR3 loop spans 15 amino acids. V was clipped by 0 bases and J by 0 bases, with 7 bases between them. The CDR3 region has the DNA TGTGCCAGCAGCTTGGGGGATATCTCTGGAAACACCATATATTTT. Translated, it gives CASSLGDISGNTIYF.

V usage is TRBV7-6 and J usage is TRBJ1-6; D is possibly TRBD1 (6 bases). Germline CDR1 reads SGHVS; CDR2 reads FNYEAQ. This CDR3 has 16 residues. The ends were cut back, 2 bases at V and 8 bases at J, with 16 bases in the middle. The CDR3 nucleotides are TGTGCCAGCAGCTTATTAGGGGGGAGGATGGATTCACCCCTCCACTTT. Translated, it gives CASSLLGGRMDSPLHF.

V and J are TRBV5-6 and TRBJ1-1, with D unresolved. With 0 bases removed from V and 0 bases from J, the gap between germline ends came to 6 bases. The length of the CDR3 is 14 residues. Germline values: CDR1 SGHDT, CDR2 YYEEEE. CDR3 protein: CASSLGVMNTEAFF. CDR3 DNA sequence: TGTGCCAGCAGCTTGGGGGTTATGAACACTGAAGCTTTCTTT.

This chain connects TRBV27 to TRBJ2-7; D might be TRBD2 (7 bases). The CDR3 spans 13 residues. V shed 5 bases and J shed 2 bases, with 10 bases lying between them. The germline gives CDR1 MNHEY, CDR2 SMNVEV (reference sequence). CDR3 bases: TGTGCCAGCAGTCGAGGGGGGGCCTACGAGCAGTACTTC. This encodes CASSRGGAYEQYF.

This CDR3 is CASSRVSAIKYQETQYF. In nucleotides, the CDR3 is TGTGCCAGCAGCCGGGTTTCGGCGATCAAGTACCAAGAGACCCAGTACTTC. The chain couples TRBV11-2 to TRBJ2-5; D call uncertain. Germline V gene sequence: CDR1 SGHAT, CDR2 FQNNGV. Between the trimmed V and J ends, which lost 5 bases and 0 bases, there was a span of 19 bases. CDR3 length: 17 amino acids. Looking up the rest from reference TRBV11-2 and TRBJ2-5 gives the full variable domain: EAGVAQSPRYKIIEKRQSVAFWCNPISGHATLYWYQQILGQGPKLLIQFQNNGVVDDSQLPKDRFSAERLKGVDSTLKIQPAKLEDSAVYLCASSRVSAIKYQETQYFGPGTRLLVL.

This clone was recorded once. The chain links TRBV6-6 to TRBJ1-1, with a possible D match to TRBD1 (5 bases). CDR1 and CDR2 (germline): MNHNY, SVGAGI (reference sequence). The V end was cut by 5 bases, the J end by 4 bases, with 8 bases between. This CDR3 region has 12 residues. The CDR3 coding sequence is TGTGCCAGCAGTCAGGGAGGCACTGAAGCTTTCTTT. It encodes CASSQGGTEAFF.

CDR3 amino acids: CASSEMGAGVEAFF. For the CDR3, the DNA is TGTGCCAGCAGTGAAATGGGGGCTGGGGTTGAAGCTTTCTTT. The chain combines TRBV6-1 with TRBJ1-1; D possibly corresponds to TRBD1 (6 bases). The germline V gene has CDR1 MNHNS and CDR2 SASEGT. V lost 2 bases to trimming and J lost 7 bases, with 14 bases between them. The CDR3 length is 14 residues.

CDR3 protein: CASSDSGTVANEQFF. CDR3 coding DNA: TGCGCCAGCAGCGATTCTGGGACAGTAGCCAATGAGCAGTTCTTC. The genes are TRBV5-1 and TRBJ2-1; 7 bases are shared with TRBD1. Germline V gives CDR1 SGHRS, CDR2 YFSETQ. The CDR3 has 15 amino acids. V lost 4 bases, J lost 6 bases, and 10 bases stayed unmatched. Full variable domain (outside the CDR3, taken from reference TRBV5-1 and TRBJ2-1): KAGVTQTPRYLIKTRGQQVTLSCSPISGHRSVSWYQQTPGQGLQFLFEYFSETQRNKGNFPGRFSGRQFSNSRSEMNVSTLELGDSALYLCASSDSGTVANEQFFGPGTRLTVL.

V is TRBV14 and J is TRBJ2-1; tentatively, D is TRBD1 or TRBD2 (5 bases each). Germline loops: CDR1 SGHDN, CDR2 FVKESK. The CDR3 has 16 residues. V shed 0 bases and J shed 0 bases, with 9 bases lying between them. The CDR3 nucleotides read TGTGCCAGCAGCCAAGATTCAGGGAGCTCCTACAATGAGCAGTTCTTC. Residues: CASSQDSGSSYNEQFF.

V is TRBV27 and J is TRBJ1-4; D is unclear. This CDR3 contains 15 residues. Germline V lookup: CDR1 MNHEY, CDR2 SMNVEV (reference sequence). Trimming removed 3 bases from V and 5 bases from J, with 13 bases in between. CDR3 residues: CASSFSGLLNEKLFF. CDR3 nucleotides: TGTGCCAGCAGTTTTTCAGGACTGCTGAATGAAAAACTGTTTTTT.

V is TRBV6-5 and J is TRBJ1-1; D gene uncertain. Germline V CDR1 and CDR2: MNHEY, SVGAGI. The CDR3 has 14 residues. Trimming stripped 0 bases from V and 10 bases from J, with 15 bases between. The CDR3 protein is CASSYSKAALGAFF. CDR3 sequence (DNA): TGTGCCAGCAGTTACTCGAAGGCCGCCTTAGGAGCTTTCTTT.

J is TRBJ2-5 and V is TRBV19; 10 bases align to TRBD2. V shed 3 bases, J shed 5 bases, and the junction held 6 bases outside the gene matches. CDR3 length: 15 residues. The V gene's germline CDR1 is LNHDA and CDR2 SQIVND (reference sequence). The CDR3 protein is CASSIHLAGVETQYF. The CDR3 bases are TGTGCCAGTAGTATTCACCTAGCGGGAGTTGAGACCCAGTACTTC.

The chain employs TRBV19 and TRBJ1-1, with TRBD1 identical over 9 bases. Germline CDR1 LNHDA, CDR2 SQIVND (reference sequence). There are 15 residues in the CDR3. V trimming: 1 base; J trimming: 7 bases; junction bases outside the gene matches: 7. CDR3 coding DNA: TGTGCCAGTAGTATAGCACGGACAGGGGTCGGTGAAGCTTTCTTT. This encodes CASSIARTGVGEAFF.

The V gene is TRBV14, the J gene TRBJ2-3, with D unclear. Trimming shortened V by 4 bases and J by 2 bases, and 16 bases separated the two germline ends. Per germline, CDR1 SGHDN and CDR2 FVKESK. CDR3 length equals 16 residues. Written as DNA, the CDR3 is TGTGCCAGCAGCCCTATTCTACAACTTCTCACAGATACGCAGTATTTT. This translates into CASSPILQLLTDTQYF. The whole variable domain, filled in from reference TRBV14 and TRBJ2-3, reads EAGVTQFPSHSVIEKGQTVTLRCDPISGHDNLYWYRRVMGKEIKFLLHFVKESKQDESGMPNNRFLAERTGGTYSTLKVQPAELEDSGVYFCASSPILQLLTDTQYFGPGTRLTVL.